The 29 T cell receptor beta chains below were found in one sample sequenced in a study of control samples from healthy donors and cancer patients. Clones were sequenced by immunoSEQ multiplex PCR, and TCRdb holds only the in-frame ones, with some missing. This sample has some 120,000 clones, with less than 95% found just once. Sequencing input: blood. The receptor source for this set is a man younger than 45 in good health.

The J gene is TRBJ1-5, the V gene TRBV28; perhaps TRBD1 as D (5 bases). CDR3 length: 14 amino acids. Germline V gene data show CDR1 as MDHEN and CDR2 as SYDVKM. Trimming took off 5 bases at V and 3 bases at J, with 11 bases between the two ends. The CDR3 DNA reads TGTGCCAGCAGTGGGCAGGGCTTCAATCAGCCCCAGCATTTT. Its translation is CASSGQGFNQPQHF.

This chain links TRBV9 with TRBJ2-5; maybe TRBD1 (5 bases). Trimming took 0 bases from V and 1 from J, leaving 13 bases between them. Germline V CDR1 and CDR2: SGDLS, YYNGEE. The CDR3 consists of 16 residues. Written as DNA, the CDR3 is TGTGCCAGCAGCGTAGGAACAGGTTCTGTCCAAGAGACCCAGTACTTC. It yields the protein CASSVGTGSVQETQYF.

A word on this clone: Here the CDR3 omits its conserved ending phenylalanine or tryptophan, so a read error is the likely source. Because the CDR3's place on the DNA is in doubt, the DNA is left out and the CDR3 is given as listed by TCRdb. The V call is TRBV7-2, the J call TRBJ1-1. Including both end residues, the CDR3 is 8 amino acids long. CDR1 is SGHTA, CDR2 FQGNSA, per germline. The CDR3 loop is CASSLARL.

In DNA, the CDR3 is TGTGCCAGCAGCCCTACCGAAGGGTACTACAATGAGCAGTTCTTC. This sequence encodes CASSPTEGYYNEQFF. The rearrangement uses TRBV11-2 and TRBJ2-1, with D hard to call. V gave up 5 bases and J gave up 3 bases, with 14 bases separating them. The length of the CDR3 is 15 residues. Germline V gene data show CDR1 as SGHAT and CDR2 as FQNNGV.

This chain links TRBV7-6 with TRBJ2-1; 9 bases line up with TRBD1. With V trimmed by 2 bases and J by 7 bases, 6 bases remained unmatched. Per the germline V gene, CDR1 is SGHVS and CDR2 is FNYEAQ. CDR3 length equals 15 residues. DNA for the CDR3: TGTGCCAGCAGCTTAACAGGGGGCCGGTATAATGAGCAGTTCTTC. Translated, it gives CASSLTGGRYNEQFF.

This clone came up once. The chain is built from TRBV28 and TRBJ1-3; D is undetermined. Trimming pared 6 bases from V and 2 bases from J, leaving 14 bases between. Per germline, CDR1 MDHEN and CDR2 SYDVKM. This CDR3 is 15 amino acids long. The CDR3 bases are TGTGCCAGCAGGCCTTCCGACATTACTGGAAACACCATATATTTT. This sequence encodes CASRPSDITGNTIYF.

The rearrangement uses TRBV4-2 and TRBJ1-3; D unclear. This CDR3 is built from 15 residues. Germline V CDR1 and CDR2: LGHNA, YNFKEQ. V lost 0 bases to trimming and J lost 0 bases, with 6 bases between them. The CDR3 nucleotides are TGTGCCAGCAGCCAAGATCCCCCCTCTGGAAACACCATATATTTT. Its translation: CASSQDPPSGNTIYF.

Here the CDR3 reads CASSPDTGELFF. CDR3 nucleotides: TGTGCCAGCAGCCCCGACACCGGGGAGCTGTTTTTT. The chain recombines TRBV7-9 with TRBJ2-2; no reliable D call. CDR1 and CDR2 (germline): SEHNR, FQNEAQ (reference sequence). The V and J ends lost 5 bases and 3 bases respectively, with 4 bases between them. The CDR3 length is 12 residues.

This clone came up many times. The same CDR3 can be traced to other DNA sequences in this sample. The J gene is TRBJ2-1, the V gene TRBV6-2 or TRBV6-3, with a possible D match to TRBD1 (5 bases). Germline loops: CDR1 MNHEY, CDR2 SVGEGT. The CDR3 covers 12 residues. Trimming stripped 0 bases from V and 10 bases from J, with 7 bases between. The CDR3 coding sequence is TGTGCCAGCAGTTACTCTAGGGGCGAGCAGTTCTTC. Amino acid sequence: CASSYSRGEQFF.

The chain joins TRBV6-6 to TRBJ2-7; D uncertain. CDR3 length equals 15 residues. CDR1 is MNHNY, CDR2 SVGAGI, per germline (reference sequence). V was trimmed by 2 bases and J by 0 bases, leaving 11 bases between them. This chain's CDR3 is CASSYGAGSSYEQYF. Written as DNA, the CDR3 is TGTGCCAGCAGTTACGGCGCAGGCAGCTCCTACGAGCAGTACTTC.

The rearrangement joins TRBV19 to TRBJ1-1, with 8 nucleotides matching TRBD1. This CDR3 is built from 14 residues. Germline CDR1 is LNHDA and CDR2 is SQIVND (reference sequence). The junction had 7 bases not matched to a gene; V was cut back by 7 bases and J by 3 bases. The CDR3 DNA reads TGTGCCAGTATTAGGCAGGGGGCATACACTGAAGCTTTCTTT. Protein: CASIRQGAYTEAFF. Full variable domain (outside the CDR3, taken from reference TRBV19 and TRBJ1-1): DGGITQSPKYLFRKEGQNVTLSCEQNLNHDAMYWYRQDPGQGLRLIYYSQIVNDFQKGDIAEGYSVSREKKESFPLTVTSAQKNPTAFYLCASIRQGAYTEAFFGQGTRLTVV.

The V gene is TRBV19, the J gene TRBJ2-7; D tentatively reads TRBD1 or TRBD2 (6 bases each). The germline V and J ends were trimmed by 6 bases and 4 bases, with 16 bases remaining between them. Germline V lookup: CDR1 LNHDA, CDR2 SQIVND (reference sequence). This CDR3 spans 14 amino acids. This CDR3 is CASSPQGGPYEQYF. The CDR3 coding sequence is TGTGCCAGTAGCCCGCAAGGGGGGCCTTACGAGCAGTACTTC.

The V call is TRBV5-1, the J call TRBJ1-4; D unresolved. V lost 4 bases, J lost 3 bases, and 10 bases lay in between. This CDR3 is built from 14 residues. Germline V gives CDR1 SGHRS, CDR2 YFSETQ. The CDR3 sequence: CASSGPSPNEKLFF. The CDR3 DNA follows: TGCGCCAGCAGCGGGCCGTCGCCTAATGAAAAACTGTTTTTT.

The gene calls are TRBV9 and TRBJ2-3; D remains ambiguous. Trimming took off 0 bases at V and 3 bases at J, with 11 bases between the two ends. The CDR3 is made up of 15 amino acids. CDR1 and CDR2 from the germline V gene are SGDLS and YYNGEE. CDR3 nucleotide sequence: TGTGCCAGCAGCGTAGCCAAGTACTTAACAGATACGCAGTATTTT. Its translation is CASSVAKYLTDTQYF.

V gene TRBV2 combines with J gene TRBJ1-5; D is possibly TRBD1 (5 bases). Trimming removed 7 bases at V and 1 base at J, with 14 bases between. Germline assignment: CDR1 SNHLY and CDR2 FYNNEI. The CDR3 loop spans 15 amino acids. CDR3 sequence: CASKPGGFSNQPQHF. The CDR3 DNA follows: TGTGCCAGCAAACCTGGGGGTTTCAGCAATCAGCCCCAGCATTTT.

This clone was seen a single time. The chain couples TRBV18 to TRBJ1-1; possible D gene TRBD1, 5 bases. The CDR3 is 14 residues long. Looked up from germline, CDR1 is KGHSH and CDR2 is LQKENI. The ends were cut back, 0 bases at V and 11 bases at J, with 16 bases in the middle. The DNA of the CDR3 is TGTGCCAGCTCACCACCGAAGGGGCGTCCCCTTGCTTTCTTT. This codes for CASSPPKGRPLAFF.

The gene calls are TRBV28 and TRBJ2-7, with 10 positions matching TRBD1. J gave up 3 bases and V 7 bases, and 9 bases lay outside the gene matches. CDR3 size: 15 residues. Germline CDR1 MDHEN, CDR2 SYDVKM. The CDR3 is CASNVLGTGDYEQYF. The CDR3 coding sequence is TGTGCCAGCAACGTTCTCGGGACAGGGGACTACGAGCAGTACTTC. Looking up the rest from reference TRBV28 and TRBJ2-7 gives the full variable domain: DVKVTQSSRYLVKRTGEKVFLECVQDMDHENMFWYRQDPGLGLRLIYFSYDVKMKEKGDIPEGYSVSREKKERFSLILESASTNQTSMYLCASNVLGTGDYEQYFGPGTRLTVT.

This clone has only one observation. This chain uses TRBV10-1 with TRBJ2-1, with 8 bases aligning to TRBD2. Trimming removed 3 bases from V and 5 bases from J; junction bases left unmatched: 6. Germline CDR1 and CDR2: WNHNN and SYGVQD (reference sequence). The CDR3 sequence is 15 residues long. In DNA form, the CDR3 reads TGCGCCAGCAGTGAATCACGGGGGGGCGACAATGAGCAGTTCTTC. Protein product: CASSESRGGDNEQFF.

The rearrangement uses TRBV19 and TRBJ1-3; D not certain. Germline CDR1 LNHDA, CDR2 SQIVND (reference sequence). Trimming stripped 3 bases from V and 4 bases from J, with 10 bases between. There are 14 residues in the CDR3. CDR3 DNA: TGTGCCAGTAGTATCACGGGGTTCGGAAACACCATATATTTT. Amino acids: CASSITGFGNTIYF.

The chain uses TRBV19 and TRBJ1-4; no clear D. V lost 7 bases, J lost 6 bases, and 6 bases lay in between. The germline V gene has CDR1 LNHDA and CDR2 SQIVND (reference sequence). The CDR3 runs 11 residues. CDR3 in amino acids: CASTLDEKLFF. The CDR3 nucleotides are TGTGCCAGTACCTTGGATGAAAAACTGTTTTTT.

This clone was found once. V usage is TRBV7-2 and J usage is TRBJ1-2, with D possibly matching TRBD1 (6 bases). This CDR3 has 13 residues. The V end lost 1 base, the J end lost 4 bases, and 7 bases lay between the germline ends. The germline V gene has CDR1 SGHTA and CDR2 FQGNSA. The DNA of the CDR3 is TGTGCCAGCAGCTTAGAGACAGGCTATGGCTACACCTTC. Translated, it gives CASSLETGYGYTF.

The rearrangement joins TRBV11-1 to TRBJ2-7; D unresolved. The CDR3 runs 13 residues. The V and J ends lost 5 bases and 3 bases respectively, with 11 bases between them. Germline CDR1 SGHAT, CDR2 FQDESV (reference sequence). The CDR3 reads CASSHWDGYEQYF. Here the CDR3 DNA reads TGTGCCAGCAGCCATTGGGATGGCTACGAGCAGTACTTC.

V usage is TRBV4-1 and J usage is TRBJ1-2; possibly TRBD1 for D (5 bases). The V gene lost 4 bases and the J gene lost 6 bases, with 12 bases spanning the gap. Germline CDR1 and CDR2: MGHRA and YSYEKL. The CDR3 runs 13 residues. In DNA, the CDR3 is TGCGCCAGCAGCCCAGGGACGGTGGATGGCTACACCTTC. Protein product: CASSPGTVDGYTF.

CDR3 protein: CASSWISGSSYEQYF. The CDR3 coding sequence is TGTGCCAGCAGCTGGATCAGCGGGAGCTCCTACGAGCAGTACTTC. The rearrangement links TRBV11-2 to TRBJ2-7, with 8 bases identical to TRBD2. Germline CDR1 and CDR2: SGHAT and FQNNGV. The CDR3 loop spans 15 amino acids. Trimming cost V 4 bases and J 0 bases; bases outside gene matches: 5.

The V gene is TRBV10-3, the J gene TRBJ1-2; weak D call: TRBD1 (5 bases). CDR1 ENHRY and CDR2 SYGVKD come from the germline V gene. The CDR3 runs 17 residues. Trimming left V 7 bases short and J 1 base short, with 22 bases between. The CDR3 DNA sequence: TGTGCCATCACCTCCCGCGGGGACCGAGCCCTTAACTATGGCTACACCTTC. This codes for CAITSRGDRALNYGYTF.

V is TRBV5-4 and J is TRBJ2-1; TRBD2 aligns across 14 bases. This CDR3 comprises 18 residues. The V gene's germline CDR1 is SGHNT and CDR2 YYREEE (reference sequence). Trimming removed 3 bases from V and 8 bases from J; junction bases left unmatched: 13. The CDR3 DNA is TGTGCCAGCAGCTCTACGACTTGGACTAGCGGGGGGTGGGATGAGCAGTTCTTC. This sequence encodes CASSSTTWTSGGWDEQFF.

V gene TRBV7-9 combines with J gene TRBJ2-7; TRBD1 agrees at 8 bases. Germline values: CDR1 SEHNR, CDR2 FQNEAQ (reference sequence). J was trimmed by 6 bases and V by 1 base; bases with no gene match: 5. The CDR3 covers 14 residues. CDR3 sequence reads: CASSLDQGAVEQYF. The CDR3 DNA follows: TGTGCCAGCAGCTTAGACCAGGGGGCAGTCGAGCAGTACTTC.

A single count supports this clone. The chain has TRBV6-2 or TRBV6-3 and TRBJ2-1; no clear D. V was shortened by 1 base and J by 3 bases, with 16 bases between the two germline ends. Germline CDR1 and CDR2: MNHEY and SVGEGT. This CDR3 spans 17 amino acids. Written as DNA, the CDR3 is TGTGCCAGCAGTTACTTGGGTACGGTAGTTCACTACAATGAGCAGTTCTTC. Translation gives CASSYLGTVVHYNEQFF.

This clone was counted a single time. V gene TRBV7-2 combines with J gene TRBJ2-2; D is perhaps TRBD1 or TRBD2 (6 bases each). The V end was cut by 3 bases, the J end by 1 base, with 9 bases between. Germline V gives CDR1 SGHTA, CDR2 FQGNSA. The CDR3 spans 15 residues. DNA of the CDR3: TGTGCCAGCAGCTTGAAGGGGGGGAACACCGGGGAGCTGTTTTTT. Its translation: CASSLKGGNTGELFF.